This T cell receptor (beta chain) emerged from a study of blood T cell repertoires in COVID-19. Study information: Italy, Spain and the United States were the sources of the convalescent and acute COVID-19 samples. Sample material is recorded as cDNA or gDNA derived from T cells, B-cell-depleted T cells, or PBMCs.

The CDR3 contains 16 residues. V lost 3 bases to trimming and J lost 7 bases; unmatched junction nucleotides: 8. Germline V gene sequence: CDR1 MGHRA, CDR2 YSYEKL. How the authors handled the data: Amplification of reference gene primers provided the estimated nucleated cell counts. Clones were sequenced by immunoSEQ multiplex PCR, and TCRdb holds only the in-frame ones, with some missing. That table gives V, J and clone size, and the DNA gave D and trimming. The repertoire holds fewer than 500,000 clones, with just over 85% as singletons. The TCR comes from a woman under 40 with active or convalescent COVID-19. What was sequenced was peripheral blood. The chain couples TRBV4-1 to TRBJ1-4; TRBD1 aligns across 10 bases. The CDR3 sequence is CASSQPRDRGGEKLFF. The CDR3 DNA reads TGCGCCAGCAGCCAGCCCCGGGACAGGGGTGGTGAAAAACTGTTTTTT.